This is a list of T cell receptor beta chains from one sample in a study of T cells after yellow fever vaccination. MiXCR was run by TCRdb on the 5' RACE reads, yielding one entry per CDR3 protein. The sample yields 300,000 to 400,000 distinct CDR3 sequences, around a tenth seen once. The sample here was CD4+ T cells sorted from PBMCs, taken 45 days after the yellow fever booster vaccination. The origin of the receptors is a man younger than 35 who received the YFV17D yellow fever vaccine. CDR3s include the opening cysteine and the closing phenylalanine or tryptophan. D genes are given only for firm matches. Clone size, where shown, is once, few, many, or a class for clones that have expanded.

J gene	V gene	clone size	D gene	CDR3 DNA	CDR3 protein
TRBJ2-5	TRBV20-1	few	TRBD2	TGCAGTGCTAGAGACAAGCGGGGGGGCCCGAGGCGGGAGACCCAGTACTTC	CSARDKRGGPRRETQYF
TRBJ2-3	TRBV27	many	.	TGTGCCAGCAGTTTACGATCTCGGGGGTGGGGAACTGATACGCAGTATTTT	CASSLRSRGWGTDTQYF
TRBJ2-5	TRBV13	few	.	TGTGCCAGCAGCTCCTCCTCGGCGGGGGAGACCCAGTACTTC	CASSSSSAGETQYF
TRBJ2-3	TRBV6-6	many	TRBD2	TGTGCCAGCACCCGAAAAGTCAGGACTAGCGGCACAGATACGCAGTATTTT	CASTRKVRTSGTDTQYF
TRBJ1-5	TRBV4-3	many	.	TGCGCCAGCAGCCAAGATAGTCTCAATCAGCCCCAGCATTTT	CASSQDSLNQPQHF
TRBJ1-1	TRBV3-1	few	.	TGTGCCAGCAGCCGTAACAGGGTAGGCACTGAAGCTTTCTTT	CASSRNRVGTEAFF
TRBJ1-2	TRBV7-9	.	TRBD1	TGTGCCAGCAGCTCCCAGGACAGGGGAAACTATGGCTACACCTTC	CASSSQDRGNYGYTF
TRBJ1-5	TRBV27	few	.	TGTGCCAGCAGAGGTTTCTCTAAATCACAGCCCCAGCATTTT	CASRGFSKSQPQHF
TRBJ2-3	TRBV5-1	.	.	TGCGCCAGCAGCAAGGGGGTTCGCACAGATACGCAGTATTTT	CASSKGVRTDTQYF
TRBJ1-1	TRBV28	few	.	TGTGCCGCCCGGATGAACACTGAAGCTTTCTTT	CAARMNTEAFF
TRBJ2-7	TRBV6-5	.	.	TGTGCCAGCAGTTACTCACGGGACACCTACGAGCAGTACTTC	CASSYSRDTYEQYF
TRBJ2-3	TRBV4-3	many	TRBD2	TGCGCCAGCAGCCAACTAGCGGGGTACACAGATACGCAGTATTTT	CASSQLAGYTDTQYF
TRBJ2-7	TRBV11-2	few	.	TGTGCCAGCAGCCCATCCCCAGGGGCCACCTCTTACTACGAGCAGTACTTC	CASSPSPGATSYYEQYF
TRBJ1-5	TRBV6-6	few	.	TGTGCCAGCAGTTACGCAGGGGGCAATCAGCCCCAGCATTTT	CASSYAGGNQPQHF
TRBJ2-7	TRBV18	few	.	TGTGCCAGCTCACCTGGCGGCGATCTCAGCTCCTACGAGCAGTACTTC	CASSPGGDLSSYEQYF
TRBJ1-4	TRBV15	.	.	TGTGCCACCAGCAGAGAGGGGAACAGACCACTGTTTTTT	CATSREGNRPLFF
TRBJ1-2	TRBV2	.	.	TGTGCCAGCAGTGATGGGACCTACTATGGCTACACCTTC	CASSDGTYYGYTF
TRBJ2-4	TRBV27	few	.	TGTGCCAGCAGGATAGGAAGGGGCGAGCTGTACTTC	CASRIGRGELYF
TRBJ2-7	TRBV2	.	TRBD1	TGTGCCAGCAGTGAGAGGACAGGGGGCGGTGAGCAGTACTTC	CASSERTGGGEQYF
TRBJ1-1	TRBV30	.	.	TGTGCCTGGAGCCGACAGGACCGAAGTGAAGCTTTCTTT	CAWSRQDRSEAFF
TRBJ1-2	TRBV16	.	.	TGTGCCAGCAGCGAAATCGGGCTTCTTGGGGGCTACACCTTC	CASSEIGLLGGYTF
TRBJ2-3	TRBV7-2	.	.	TGTGCCAGCAGCCGTCAGGGTTCGGATACGCAGTATTTT	CASSRQGSDTQYF
TRBJ2-3	TRBV5-1	many	TRBD2	TGCGCCAGCAGCCTCGGACTAGCGGGGGGCCCCACAGATACGCAGTATTTT	CASSLGLAGGPTDTQYF
TRBJ2-5	TRBV6-6	.	.	TGTGCCAGCAGTACCCTGCGGGGAGGTGAGACCCAGTACTTC	CASSTLRGGETQYF
TRBJ2-5	TRBV12-3/TRBV12-4	many	.	TGTGCCAGCAGTTTATTAGCACAGACCCAGTACTTC	CASSLLAQTQYF
TRBJ1-3	TRBV6-5	.	.	TGTGCCAGCAGTTACACAGGGCTGCGTGGAAACACCATATATTTT	CASSYTGLRGNTIYF
TRBJ2-2	TRBV29-1	.	.	TGCAGCGTTGGCAAGGGGATGGCGAACACCGGGGAGCTGTTTTTT	CSVGKGMANTGELFF
TRBJ1-1	TRBV4-1	.	.	TGCGCCAGCAGCCAAGGAGGGGCGAGCGGCCGCAAGAACACTGAAGCTTTCTTT	CASSQGGASGRKNTEAFF
TRBJ1-1	TRBV10-1	.	.	TGCGCCAGCAGTGAGCAAGCAGGGGTCTTGAACACTGAAGCTTTCTTT	CASSEQAGVLNTEAFF
TRBJ1-5	TRBV20-1	.	.	TGCAGTGCTAGCAGGTTGGGACTTAGGAGCAATCAGCCCCAGCATTTT	CSASRLGLRSNQPQHF
TRBJ2-2	TRBV7-2	.	.	TGTGCCAGCAGCTTAGGGGGAGGTGGCGGGGAGCTGTTTTTT	CASSLGGGGGELFF
TRBJ2-3	TRBV6-5	many	TRBD2	TGTGCCAGCAGAAATCACGGGGGGGAGTCAGATACGCAGTATTTT	CASRNHGGESDTQYF
TRBJ2-5	TRBV7-9	many	.	TGTGCCAGCAGCCATGCTCCTGCGGAAGAGACCCAGTACTTC	CASSHAPAEETQYF
TRBJ1-5	TRBV5-5	.	TRBD1	TGTGCCAGCAGCTTGACAGGGGAGAAGCCCCAGCATTTT	CASSLTGEKPQHF
TRBJ2-7	TRBV7-2	.	.	TGTGCCAGCAGCTTACGACAGCAAAGCTCCTACGAGCAGTACTTC	CASSLRQQSSYEQYF
TRBJ1-5	TRBV3-1	many	TRBD1	TGTGCCAGCAGCCAAGGACAGGGTGGACAGCCCCAGCATTTT	CASSQGQGGQPQHF
TRBJ1-2	TRBV19	few	.	TGTGCCAGTAGCGTGAGGGCTGGCTACACCTTC	CASSVRAGYTF
TRBJ1-1	TRBV10-3	few	TRBD1	TGTGCCATCACCTTGGAGACAGGGAAAGCTTTCTTT	CAITLETGKAFF
TRBJ2-1	TRBV20-1	few	TRBD2	TGCAGTGCTAGAGTAACCGGGGGAGGGTCCCATGAGCAGTTCTTC	CSARVTGGGSHEQFF
TRBJ1-1	TRBV7-9	few	.	TGTGCCAGCAGCTTCGAGGCGTTTACCGAAGCTTTCTTT	CASSFEAFTEAFF
TRBJ2-7	TRBV4-3	many	.	TGCGCCAGCAGCCAAGACAGGAGCTCCTACGAGCAGTACTTC	CASSQDRSSYEQYF
TRBJ2-7	TRBV6-5	many	.	TGTGCCAGCACCCCGCGGTTAAGCTCCTACGAGCAGTACTTC	CASTPRLSSYEQYF
TRBJ2-3	TRBV20-1	.	.	TGCAGTGCTAGCGGGGGGCTAGGAGATACGCAGTATTTT	CSASGGLGDTQYF
TRBJ2-1	TRBV12-3/TRBV12-4	few	.	TGTGCCAGCAGCTCGACCCAAGGGGGGTACAATGAGCAGTTCTTC	CASSSTQGGYNEQFF
TRBJ2-1	TRBV4-1	.	.	TGCGCCAGCAGCCAAGGGAGAACCTACAATGAGCAGTTCTTC	CASSQGRTYNEQFF
TRBJ1-1	TRBV7-8	.	.	TGTACCATCAGGAGGGACGTAGAAGCTTTCTTT	CTIRRDVEAFF
TRBJ2-4	TRBV15	.	.	TGTGCCACCAGCCCACTGGGGGGGCAGGGGGCCAAAAACATTCAGTACTTC	CATSPLGGQGAKNIQYF
TRBJ1-4	TRBV5-5	once	.	TGTGCCAGCAGCTTGATCATGAGGGCAGGTGAAAAACTGTTTTTT	CASSLIMRAGEKLFF
TRBJ1-3	TRBV18	once	.	TGTGCCAGCTCACCCCCCTCTCGACCGAAAAGCTCTGGAAACACCATATATTTT	CASSPPSRPKSSGNTIYF
TRBJ1-6	TRBV7-2	.	.	TGTGCCAGCAGCGGGGGGGAAAGGTATTCACCCCTCCACTTT	CASSGGERYSPLHF
TRBJ1-2	TRBV20-1	.	.	TGCAGTGCTAGTCAACGAAGGGCAGGGAGCGGAGGCTACACCTTC	CSASQRRAGSGGYTF
TRBJ1-1	TRBV6-5	few	TRBD1	TGTGCCAGCAGTTACGACAGGGGGTCGAACACTGAAGCTTTCTTT	CASSYDRGSNTEAFF
TRBJ1-6	TRBV5-1	.	TRBD1	TGCGCCAGCAGCGTCGGGACAGGGCATTCACCCCTCCACTTT	CASSVGTGHSPLHF
TRBJ2-5	TRBV7-2	.	.	TGTGCCAGCAGCCCGCGCAGTGGAGAGACCCAGTACTTC	CASSPRSGETQYF